Listed below are T cell receptor beta chains from one sample, sequenced in a study of PD-1 blockade in classical Hodgkin lymphoma. Profiling relied on immunoSEQ multiplex PCR, and the TCRdb table lists in-frame clones only, not all of them. The sample carries 45,000 to 55,000 clones, more than 65% recorded once. The sample here was peripheral blood mononuclear cells (PBMCs), taken at baseline. These receptors were collected from a human donor with classical Hodgkin lymphoma. CDR3s include the opening cysteine and the closing phenylalanine or tryptophan.

TRBV7-9	CASSLIRSGRTPYNEQFF
TRBV30	CAWSLGNQGYMVTKLFF
TRBV28	CASSSGQRETQYF
TRBV7-8	CASSSSANYGYTF
TRBV18	CASSLQPTSGSTDTQYF
TRBV7-9	CASTPPGVHTQYF
TRBV7-3	CASSRDSNQPQHF
TRBV9	CASSVVPARALSGYGYTF
TRBV5-1	CASSWGLAENTGELFF
TRBV10-3	CAITPGTAYNEQFF
TRBV4-2	CASSLFPGGNTEAFF
TRBV19	CASSIWRQEEEKLFF
TRBV27	CASSFTGGTTLYNEQFF
TRBV11-3	CASSLAIRLAGGTGELFF
TRBV5-1	CASSLGTGWGRELFF
TRBV7-8	CASSIDTGIPRAFF
TRBV7-9	CASSPQVNYGYTF
TRBV5-8	CASSFRTGRNEQFF
TRBV5-1	CASSFDRTGDGRELFF
TRBV11-2	CASKLAGAADTQYF
TRBV25-1	CASSGGEGYTF
TRBV7-3	CASSRNANTGELFF
TRBV4-3	CASSHGDRAAEAFF
TRBV9	CASSVQGAPHADTQYF
TRBV7-2	CASSTSTDTQYF
TRBV30	CAWSDGTAAYEQYF
TRBV19	CASRSQGRDYGYTF
TRBV30	CAWSGGGPLAATNEKLFF
TRBV5-8	CASRPQGAANEKLFF
TRBV9	CASSPGWGGNQPQHF
TRBV19	CASSTWTGNSNQPQHF
TRBV19	CASSGTANTEAFF
TRBV27	CASSSPGTRGEQYF
TRBV20-1	CSAPEKLFF
TRBV5-6	CASSFMIGLATQETQYF
TRBV19	CASKGPNEQFF
TRBV27	CASSPLNQPQHF
TRBV7-6	CASGGDSPIYGYTF
TRBV5-1	CASSLLQGYGYTF
TRBV7-9	CASSSKTTYEQYF
TRBV4-3	CASSQETGLNTEAFF
TRBV7-9	CASSNRDRGHEKLFF
TRBV11-3	CASSPRLAGLTDTQYF
TRBV6-5	CASTPGVGARSGYTF
TRBV9	CASSVVAGEGYTF
TRBV4-3	CASSQGQGAGNTIYF
TRBV4-1	CASSQASGENIQYF
TRBV5-1	CASSHSTGREGYTF
TRBV11-2	CASSPRTVSGWFF
TRBV4-2	CASSRTARAPMNTEAFF
TRBV6-6	CASRLGADQPQHF
TRBV18	CASSPDALGGNQPQHF
TRBV19	CASSIDWTGDYNEQFF
TRBV9	CASSVGVVPNEQFF
TRBV5-4	CASSLEGLAGRNEQFF